This T cell receptor (beta chain) was profiled in a study of CD8+CD57+ T cells in acquired aplastic anemia. On the study more broadly: Each DNA sample taken from sorted CD4+ and CD8+ cells came to 3 to 4 ug on average.

Patients chosen for sequencing had shown CD8+CD57+ cell expansion by flow cytometry. Untreated patients provided the blood samples, with no therapy given before sampling. Genomic DNA was employed as the template in profiling TCR beta VDJ and CDR3. Each CDR3 protein is one row after TCRdb ran MiXCR on the reads. Of 190,000 or so distinct CDR3 sequences listed, approximately 48% are singletons. Sequenced material: sorted CD4+, CD8+, or CD8+CD57+ T cells (not recorded which) from PBMCs. The sequence was collected from a human donor with aplastic anemia.

CDR3 coding DNA: TGTGCCAGCAGCTCCCTCCGAGAGGGGCGGACAAAGACGACCCAGTACTTC. Translated: CASSSLREGRTKTTQYF. This chain links TRBV7-8 with TRBJ2-5, with D possibly called TRBD1 or TRBD2 (5 bases each). The ends were cut back, 4 bases at V and 7 bases at J, with 25 bases in the middle. The CDR3 loop spans 17 amino acids. Per germline, CDR1 SGHVS and CDR2 FQNEAQ.